This entry features one TCR beta chain sequence. This sample was included in a study of response to subunit inactivated influenza vaccine. This CDR3 comprises 15 residues. Unmatched junction bases numbered 8, after V lost 5 bases and J lost 2 bases. Germline V lookup: CDR1 MGHRA, CDR2 YSYEKL. TCRdb re-analysed the RT-PCR reads in MiXCR, keeping a single row per CDR3 protein. Of approximately 700,000 distinct CDR3 sequences in the sample, roughly 14% were seen once. This specimen was PBMCs from blood, taken roughly 12 days after vaccination. The chain combines TRBV4-1 with TRBJ2-7; 8 bases are shared with TRBD1. The clonotype was recovered from a man aged 50-59 years who received an inactivated influenza vaccine. The CDR3 loop is CASSRQGARTYEQYF. CDR3 in DNA: TGCGCCAGCAGCAGGCAGGGGGCGAGGACCTACGAGCAGTACTTC.